This TCR beta chain was identified during a study of Graves' ophthalmopathy and Graves' hyperthyroidism. Details on this clonotype: Antigen specificity is unknown.

The CDR3 totals 15 residues. The germline V gene encodes CDR1 MNHNS and CDR2 SASEGT. The V and J ends lost 6 bases and 6 bases respectively, with 21 bases between them. Scientists amplified the TCR beta CDR3 regions from RNA transcripts. The first-round RT-PCR employed HTBI primers together with the Qiagen OneStep RT-PCR kit. A multiplex PCR was then performed as the second round. TCRdb recomputed calls from the multiplex PCR reads with MiXCR, one row per CDR3 protein. Among about 400,000 distinct CDR3 sequences listed, approximately 20% were seen once. Broader study findings: Most expanded thyroid clonotypes above 0.001 frequency also appeared in blood. Ophthalmopathy versus stable hyperthyroidism: 13-signature model gave around 85% sensitivity, 81.08% specificity.

Patients with other autoimmune diseases, uncontrolled infections, pregnancy or lactation were excluded. From fresh peripheral blood, 10 ml in volume, the PBMCs were obtained. Sequenced: peripheral blood. The source of this sequence is a woman aged 18-35 years with Graves' ophthalmopathy. The chain has TRBV6-1 and TRBJ2-7; possibly TRBD1 or TRBD2 for D (5 bases each). The CDR3 reads CASRDLFEGSLEQYF. The CDR3 region has the DNA TGTGCCAGCAGAGACCTCTTCGAGGGGAGCCTCGAGCAGTACTTC.